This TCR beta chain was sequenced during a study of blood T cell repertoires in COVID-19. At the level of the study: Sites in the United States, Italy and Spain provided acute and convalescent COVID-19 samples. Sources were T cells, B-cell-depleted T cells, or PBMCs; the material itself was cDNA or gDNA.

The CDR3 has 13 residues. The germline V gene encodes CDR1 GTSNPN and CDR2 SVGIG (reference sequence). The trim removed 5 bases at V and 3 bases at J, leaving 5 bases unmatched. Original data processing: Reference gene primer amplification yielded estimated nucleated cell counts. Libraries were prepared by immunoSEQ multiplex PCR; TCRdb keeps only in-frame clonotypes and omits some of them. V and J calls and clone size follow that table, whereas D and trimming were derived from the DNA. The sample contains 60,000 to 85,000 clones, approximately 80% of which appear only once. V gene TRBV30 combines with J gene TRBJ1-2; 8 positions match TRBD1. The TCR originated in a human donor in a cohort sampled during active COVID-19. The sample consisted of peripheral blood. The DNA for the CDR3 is TGTGCCTGGGGACAGGGCGCCTACTATGGCTACACCTTC. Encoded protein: CAWGQGAYYGYTF.